This TCR beta chain was obtained from a study of cytomegalovirus exposure and HLA in healthy donors. Findings of the study overall: V- and J-gene trimming in TCR beta was tied to a missense DCLRE1C variant by an analysis performed later. According to reports, the classifier identified cytomegalovirus status with high specificity and sensitivity.

Germline lookup yields CDR1 MNHEY and CDR2 SMNVEV (reference sequence). CDR3 length: 14 residues. The V gene lost 3 bases and the J gene lost 0 bases, with 6 bases spanning the gap. Concerning this clone: Its antigen is not identified.

Vbeta (60) and Jbeta (13) primers were used in the PCR. This table comes from immunoSEQ multiplex PCR, and its TCRdb copy is limited to in-frame clones, with some not included. This table holds over 150,000 clones, about 80% found once. This rearrangement joins TRBV27 to TRBJ1-3, with D perhaps matching TRBD1 (5 bases). Specimen: PBMCs. This TCR was recovered from a woman aged 55-75 years in good health and CMV-seropositive. CDR3 nucleotides: TGTGCCAGCAGTTTGACAGTCTCTGGAAACACCATATATTTT. Protein sequence: CASSLTVSGNTIYF.